Sequencing of this TCR beta chain was carried out in a study of blood T cell repertoires in COVID-19. The wider study: Samples of COVID-19 (acute and convalescent) were obtained from the United States, Italy and Spain. T cells, B-cell-depleted T cells, or PBMCs provided the cDNA or gDNA that served as material.

The CDR3 spans 13 residues. The germline V gene has CDR1 MGHDK and CDR2 SYGVNS. V dropped 4 bases and J dropped 4 bases, with 10 bases sitting between them. Here immunoSEQ multiplex PCR was the method, and the copy in TCRdb shows in-frame clones only, minus some. The sample shows 130,000 or so clones, around 86% of them seen only once. The V and J genes are TRBV25-1 and TRBJ1-1, with D possibly TRBD1 on 6 matching bases. The sample taken for sequencing was peripheral blood. This receptor was obtained from a man aged 35 to 55 with acute or convalescent COVID-19. This CDR3 reads CASSVRGATEAFF. Written as DNA, the CDR3 is TGTGCCAGCAGTGTGCGGGGGGCCACTGAAGCTTTCTTT.